The 26 T cell receptor beta chains below were found in one sample sequenced in a study of CD4+ T cells in melanoma (dated by TCRdb to between 2020 and 2023). Library preparation employed the immunoSEQ multiplex PCR assay. TCRdb carries this immuneACCESS record with in-frame sequences only. Its versions omit some clonotypes, under half of them owing to an unresolved V gene in the studies checked, with the rest unexplained. The sample has about 55,000 clones on record, over 60% of them singletons. Of the sample, around 4.8% falls within the top ten clones. Sequenced input: tumor tissue. These receptor sequences come from a human donor with melanoma.

The V call is TRBV29-1, the J call TRBJ1-1; possibly TRBD1 for D (6 bases). The CDR3 covers 14 residues. CDR1 is SQVTM and CDR2 is ANQGSEA in the germline V gene. The V gene lost 3 bases and the J gene lost 4 bases, with 15 bases spanning the gap. CDR3 DNA sequence: TGCAGCGTTGAGAAAACAGGGTTAGGCACTGAAGCTTTCTTT. Its translation: CSVEKTGLGTEAFF.

J is TRBJ2-3 and V is TRBV5-1; D is undetermined. Trimming took 4 bases from V and 7 from J, leaving 22 bases between them. In germline, CDR1 is SGHRS, CDR2 YFSETQ. The CDR3 is 16 amino acids. Here the CDR3 DNA reads TGCGCCAGCAGCATGGCGACTGACCCGGTCGGTCATACGCAGTATTTT. Protein product: CASSMATDPVGHTQYF.

The J gene is TRBJ2-7, the V gene TRBV4-2, with D hard to call. CDR1 LGHNA and CDR2 YNFKEQ come from the germline V gene. The CDR3 runs 11 residues. V lost 5 bases and J 1 base, leaving 3 bases between the germline ends. The CDR3 here is CASSLSYEQYF. DNA for the CDR3: TGTGCCAGCAGCTTATCCTACGAGCAGTACTTC.

The chain joins TRBV7-2 to TRBJ2-3; D unresolved. With 1 base removed from V and 0 bases from J, the gap between germline ends came to 5 bases. The CDR3 is made up of 14 amino acids. The germline V gene encodes CDR1 SGHTA and CDR2 FQGNSA. The CDR3 DNA follows: TGTGCCAGCAGCTTAGTAGGGAGCACAGATACGCAGTATTTT. Translating it yields CASSLVGSTDTQYF. Looking up the rest from reference TRBV7-2 and TRBJ2-3 gives the full variable domain: GAGVSQSPSNKVTEKGKDVELRCDPISGHTALYWYRQSLGQGLEFLIYFQGNSAPDKSGLPSDRFSAERTGGSVSTLTIQRTQQEDSAVYLCASSLVGSTDTQYFGPGTRLTVL.

The chain links TRBV5-1 to TRBJ2-7, with D uncertain. CDR1 and CDR2 from the germline V gene are SGHRS and YFSETQ. V lost 0 bases and J lost 2, with 6 bases in between. This CDR3 is 13 amino acids long. Written as DNA, the CDR3 is TGCGCCAGCAGCTTGGAAGTAACCTACGAGCAGTACTTC. This translates into CASSLEVTYEQYF.

The gene calls are TRBV7-2 and TRBJ2-3; a possible D gene is TRBD1 (5 bases). Trimming removed 5 bases at V and 4 bases at J, with 16 bases between. The CDR3 has 15 residues. Germline CDR1 SGHTA, CDR2 FQGNSA. Here the CDR3 reads CASSTQGNGADTQYF. CDR3 nucleotides: TGTGCCAGCAGCACTCAGGGTAATGGTGCAGATACGCAGTATTTT.

This clone was observed a single time. The gene calls are TRBV11-2 and TRBJ2-7; D is unclear. This CDR3 is 15 amino acids long. CDR1 and CDR2 from the germline V gene are SGHAT and FQNNGV. Trimming shortened V by 0 bases and J by 0 bases, and 9 bases separated the two germline ends. The CDR3 loop reads CASSLDVPSSYEQYF. CDR3 sequence (DNA): TGTGCCAGCAGCTTAGATGTCCCCAGCTCCTACGAGCAGTACTTC.

This clone was counted only a few times. V and J are TRBV7-9 and TRBJ1-2; 10 bases match TRBD1. V was pared by 5 bases and J by 9 bases, with 9 bases of the junction left unmatched. Germline loops: CDR1 SEHNR, CDR2 FQNEAQ (reference sequence). This CDR3 spans 14 amino acids. This CDR3 is CASSKRTGGMSYTF. As DNA, the CDR3 is TGTGCCAGCAGCAAGCGGACAGGGGGTATGAGCTACACCTTC.

The chain combines TRBV10-3 with TRBJ2-1; TRBD2 matches 10 bases. The V and J ends lost 10 bases and 11 bases, in that order; junction bases with no gene match: 11. CDR1 is ENHRY, CDR2 SYGVKD, per germline. The CDR3 is made up of 13 amino acids. CDR3 protein: CASTYGLAAQQFF. The DNA for the CDR3 is TGTGCCAGCACCTACGGACTAGCGGCACAGCAGTTCTTC.

The chain is built from TRBV5-1 and TRBJ1-2; D perhaps matches TRBD1 (6 bases). The CDR3 is 15 amino acids. Germline CDR1 SGHRS, CDR2 YFSETQ. V was pared by 4 bases and J by 4 bases, with 17 bases between. CDR3 residues: CASSAGQLGIYGYTF. The CDR3 nucleotides are TGCGCCAGCAGCGCCGGACAGTTGGGAATCTATGGCTACACCTTC. Supplemented by reference TRBV5-1 and TRBJ1-2, the full variable domain reads KAGVTQTPRYLIKTRGQQVTLSCSPISGHRSVSWYQQTPGQGLQFLFEYFSETQRNKGNFPGRFSGRQFSNSRSEMNVSTLELGDSALYLCASSAGQLGIYGYTFGSGTRLTVV.

The V call is TRBV7-2, the J call TRBJ2-1; 10 nucleotides line up with TRBD2. Germline CDR1 reads SGHTA; CDR2 reads FQGNSA. Trimming removed 6 bases from V and 6 bases from J; junction bases left unmatched: 8. The length of the CDR3 is 15 residues. CDR3 residues: CASSYASGGLNEQFF. CDR3 coding DNA: TGTGCCAGCAGTTATGCTAGCGGGGGTCTCAATGAGCAGTTCTTC.

This clone was seen repeatedly, ten times or more. The J gene is TRBJ1-2, the V gene TRBV5-1; tentative D call: TRBD1 (6 bases). Trimming pared 2 bases from V and 6 bases from J, leaving 14 bases between. This CDR3 region has 14 residues. Germline-derived CDR1 and CDR2 are SGHRS and YFSETQ. CDR3 sequence (DNA): TGCGCCAGCAGCTTCCCGGACAGAAAGAATGGCTACACCTTC. It yields the protein CASSFPDRKNGYTF.

The genes are TRBV7-9 and TRBJ1-2; TRBD1 aligns across 11 bases. CDR3 length: 17 residues. Trimming removed 1 base from V and 6 bases from J; junction bases left unmatched: 10. The germline CDR1 and CDR2 sequences are SEHNR and FQNEAQ (reference sequence). CDR3 in DNA: TGTGCCAGCAGCTTAGGAAGGACAGGGGGCGCCGAGGATGGCTACACCTTC. Translated, it gives CASSLGRTGGAEDGYTF. Filled out from reference TRBV7-9 and TRBJ1-2, the complete variable domain reads DTGVSQNPRHKITKRGQNVTFRCDPISEHNRLYWYRQTLGQGPEFLTYFQNEAQLEKSRLLSDRFSAERPKGSFSTLEIQRTEQGDSAMYLCASSLGRTGGAEDGYTFGSGTRLTVV.

CDR3 sequence: CASSLSSGGQNEQFF. Written as DNA, the CDR3 is TGTGCCAGCAGCCTTTCTAGCGGGGGGCAGAATGAGCAGTTCTTC. This chain uses TRBV7-2 with TRBJ2-1; 11 nucleotides line up with TRBD2. Germline loops: CDR1 SGHTA, CDR2 FQGNSA. With V trimmed by 5 bases and J by 7 bases, 7 bases remained unmatched. The CDR3 is 15 residues long. Drawing the rest from reference TRBV7-2 and TRBJ2-1, the complete variable domain is GAGVSQSPSNKVTEKGKDVELRCDPISGHTALYWYRQSLGQGLEFLIYFQGNSAPDKSGLPSDRFSAERTGGSVSTLTIQRTQQEDSAVYLCASSLSSGGQNEQFFGPGTRLTVL.

This clone was seen more than once but under ten times. The gene calls are TRBV7-9 and TRBJ2-3; a weak D match, TRBD1 (6 bases). Germline V lookup: CDR1 SEHNR, CDR2 FQNEAQ (reference sequence). CDR3 length: 12 residues. Trimming took off 3 bases at V and 7 bases at J, with 8 bases between the two ends. CDR3 nucleotides: TGTGCCAGCAGCTTGGACAGATATACGCAGTATTTT. This gives the protein CASSLDRYTQYF.

The chain is built from TRBV27 and TRBJ2-1, with 8 bases aligning to TRBD1. Germline trimming cut 3 bases from V and 9 bases from J; bases unmatched to any gene: 13. CDR1 and CDR2 (germline): MNHEY, SMNVEV (reference sequence). The CDR3 covers 16 residues. The CDR3 reads CASSFVGGRGRTEQFF. CDR3 bases: TGTGCCAGCAGTTTCGTGGGGGGCAGGGGGCGTACTGAGCAGTTCTTC.

This clone was counted many times. This chain links TRBV7-9 with TRBJ1-2; TRBD1 agrees at 7 bases. The germline V gene encodes CDR1 SEHNR and CDR2 FQNEAQ (reference sequence). V gave up 5 bases and J gave up 3 bases; unmatched junction bases: 3. This CDR3 spans 13 amino acids. Here the CDR3 reads CASSLDRDYGYTF. In DNA form, the CDR3 reads TGTGCCAGCAGCCTAGACAGGGACTATGGCTACACCTTC. Full variable domain (remainder filled in from reference TRBV7-9 and TRBJ1-2): DTGVSQNPRHKITKRGQNVTFRCDPISEHNRLYWYRQTLGQGPEFLTYFQNEAQLEKSRLLSDRFSAERPKGSFSTLEIQRTEQGDSAMYLCASSLDRDYGYTFGSGTRLTVV.

The chain carries TRBV12-5 and TRBJ2-5; D perhaps matches TRBD2 (5 bases). The CDR3 is made up of 13 amino acids. The germline CDR1 and CDR2 sequences are LGHNT and FRNRAP. Trimming removed 5 bases from V and 7 bases from J, with 14 bases in between. The CDR3 DNA is TGTGCTAGTGGTCTCGATGGAGGTGGGACCCAGTACTTC. Amino acids: CASGLDGGGTQYF. Full variable domain (remainder filled in from reference TRBV12-5 and TRBJ2-5): DARVTQTPRHKVTEMGQEVTMRCQPILGHNTVFWYRQTMMQGLELLAYFRNRAPLDDSGMPKDRFSAEMPDATLATLKIQPSEPRDSAVYFCASGLDGGGTQYFGPGTRLLVL.

The rearrangement uses TRBV19 and TRBJ1-5, with 9 positions matching TRBD1. The germline gives CDR1 LNHDA, CDR2 SQIVND (reference sequence). This CDR3 spans 15 amino acids. V lost 4 bases and J lost 11; bases outside the gene matches: 12. The CDR3 region is CASSSGGTGSSAQHF. Here the CDR3 DNA reads TGTGCCAGTAGTAGTGGTGGGACAGGGAGTTCGGCCCAGCATTTT. Complete variable domain (other parts from reference TRBV19 and TRBJ1-5): DGGITQSPKYLFRKEGQNVTLSCEQNLNHDAMYWYRQDPGQGLRLIYYSQIVNDFQKGDIAEGYSVSREKKESFPLTVTSAQKNPTAFYLCASSSGGTGSSAQHFGDGTRLSIL.

The chain carries TRBV2 and TRBJ1-5; D not resolved. Trimming shortened V by 6 bases and J by 7 bases, and 16 bases separated the two germline ends. This CDR3 spans 14 amino acids. The germline CDR1 and CDR2 sequences are SNHLY and FYNNEI. CDR3 residues: CASREDGFGQPQHF. CDR3 in DNA: TGTGCCAGCAGAGAGGACGGTTTTGGGCAGCCCCAGCATTTT. Based on the CDR3 plus reference TRBV2 and TRBJ1-5, the full variable domain is EPEVTQTPSHQVTQMGQEVILRCVPISNHLYFYWYRQILGQKVEFLVSFYNNEISEKSEIFDDQFSVERPDGSNFTLKIRSTKLEDSAMYFCASREDGFGQPQHFGDGTRLSIL.

The V call is TRBV9, the J call TRBJ2-3; 8 positions agree with TRBD2. The germline CDR1 and CDR2 sequences are SGDLS and YYNGEE. This CDR3 has 15 residues. The ends lost 2 bases at V and 6 bases at J; junction bases unmatched: 8. For the CDR3, the DNA is TGTGCCAGCAGCGTCTCTGGGACTAGAATGGATACGCAGTATTTT. Translation gives CASSVSGTRMDTQYF.

The CDR3 protein is CASSYPYQDSPLHF. The CDR3 region has the DNA TGTGCCAGCAGCTACCCCTATCAGGATTCACCCCTCCACTTT. This chain connects TRBV7-9 to TRBJ1-6; no firm D call. The CDR3 contains 14 residues. CDR1 is SEHNR, CDR2 FQNEAQ, per germline (reference sequence). V was cut by 4 bases and J by 8 bases, with 12 bases left in between.

The J gene is TRBJ2-5, the V gene TRBV5-1; no firm D call. The J call is uncertain, as TRBJ2-7 better fits the DNA end. The germline V gene has CDR1 SGHRS and CDR2 YFSETQ. There are 14 residues in the CDR3. DNA of the CDR3: TGCGCCAGCAGCTTGGTTTCCGGGCCCTACGAGCAGTACTTC. It codes for CASSLVSGPYEQYF.

This rearrangement joins TRBV9 to TRBJ2-3; D is unresolved. The CDR3 contains 14 residues. Trimming stripped 0 bases from V and 0 bases from J, with 5 bases between. Germline V lookup: CDR1 SGDLS, CDR2 YYNGEE. CDR3 nucleotide sequence: TGTGCCAGCAGCGTAGAAGGCAGCACAGATACGCAGTATTTT. Its translation: CASSVEGSTDTQYF.

The chain combines TRBV7-8 with TRBJ2-2, with D possibly TRBD1 on 6 matching bases. This CDR3 has 19 residues. Germline V gives CDR1 SGHVS, CDR2 FQNEAQ. The V end was cut by 5 bases, the J end by 6 bases, with 28 bases between. The CDR3 reads CASSPSWGNRAFGAGELFF. The CDR3 DNA sequence: TGTGCCAGCAGCCCTAGCTGGGGAAACAGGGCCTTTGGGGCCGGGGAGCTGTTTTTT.

This chain uses TRBV2 with TRBJ1-1; no definite D call. Germline V lookup: CDR1 SNHLY, CDR2 FYNNEI. The CDR3 is made up of 15 amino acids. Trimming left V 3 bases short and J 2 bases short, with 13 bases between. The CDR3, as DNA: TGTGCCAGCAGTGAGGCGATACTCCTTAACACTGAAGCTTTCTTT. This translates into CASSEAILLNTEAFF.